This T cell receptor beta chain was identified in a study of T cell responses to AZD1222 COVID-19 vaccine. Points from the study as a whole: Spike-specific TCR breadth and depth grew following two AZD1222 doses. Variant regions that are unmutated are reportedly the target of nearly half of spike-specific TCRs. There were repertoire samples only from the period after the peak T cell response. Donors were chiefly white British, with a greater number of females, and clonal diversity was perhaps underestimated.

Remarks on this clone: What it recognizes is unknown.

Germline assignment: CDR1 SGHNT and CDR2 YYREEE (reference sequence). The CDR3 is made up of 16 amino acids. Deletions cut 3 bases from V and 2 bases from J, with 16 bases between. This table comes from immunoSEQ multiplex PCR, and its TCRdb copy is limited to in-frame clones, with some not included. Of 150,000 to 200,000 clones listed, around 94% were seen once; the top ten hold roughly 1.7%. The chain employs TRBV5-4 and TRBJ2-3, with D hard to call. This specimen consisted of peripheral blood, obtained 28 days after the second AZD1222 dose. The clonotype originates from an adult who received the AZD1222 COVID-19 vaccine. The CDR3 region is CASSSWTDLLTDTQYF. The CDR3 region has the DNA TGTGCCAGCAGCTCATGGACGGACCTCCTCACAGATACGCAGTATTTT.